This TCR beta chain stems from a study of CD8 T cells in ankylosing spondylitis. TCRdb recomputed calls from the 5' RACE reads with MiXCR, one row per CDR3 protein. The sample holds hundreds of thousands of distinct CDR3 sequences, around 32% seen once. The CDR3 is made up of 14 amino acids. The germline V gene encodes CDR1 SGHDT and CDR2 YYEEEE. The V end was cut by 0 bases, the J end by 0 bases, with 6 bases between. Points from the study as a whole: Blood of patients with ankylosing spondylitis appeared to be characterized by a TCR beta motif of several highly homologous variants. Clones that were linked to disease were CD8+ and were relatively rare in peripheral blood. Enrichment of disease-linked clones was reportedly significant in matched ankylosing spondylitis synovial fluid.

This clonotype was seen a handful of times. The antigen is undetermined. The chain combines TRBV5-6 with TRBJ1-2; D remains ambiguous. The sequence came from a male donor with ankylosing spondylitis or in good health (not recorded which). The sequenced sample was blood, either unsorted or a sorted T cell fraction (not recorded which). CDR3 in amino acids: CASSLVAANYGYTF. In DNA form, the CDR3 reads TGTGCCAGCAGCTTGGTGGCAGCTAACTATGGCTACACCTTC.